This T cell receptor beta chain is drawn from a study of cytotoxic CD8 clonotypes in ibrutinib-treated CLL. Only in-frame clones appear in the TCRdb table, and some are missing; sequencing was by immunoSEQ multiplex PCR. The sample carries under 150,000 clones, 80% to 95% recorded once. The length of the CDR3 is 14 residues. The ends lost 4 bases at V and 5 bases at J; junction bases unmatched: 3. CDR1 is SGHRS and CDR2 is YFSETQ in the germline V gene. The receptor comes from a human donor with chronic lymphocytic leukemia. J is TRBJ2-5 and V is TRBV5-1; 12 bases line up with TRBD2. The sequences come from PBMCs, collected after 12 months of ibrutinib treatment. CDR3 sequence: CASSATSGRETQYF. The CDR3 DNA follows: TGCGCCAGCAGCGCTACTAGCGGGAGGGAGACCCAGTACTTC.